These 8 T cell receptor beta chains came from one sample sequenced in a study of cytomegalovirus exposure and HLA in healthy donors. The PCR ran on 60 Vbeta and 13 Jbeta primers. Clones were sequenced by immunoSEQ multiplex PCR, and TCRdb holds only the in-frame ones, with some missing. In the table there are roughly 80,000 clones, 70% to 80% of which are singletons. The sequencing input was PBMCs. These receptors were taken from a man aged 45-60 years in good health and CMV-seropositive.

This chain links TRBV6-5 with TRBJ2-1; possible D gene TRBD2, 5 bases. Germline V gene sequence: CDR1 MNHEY, CDR2 SVGAGI. The V gene lost 0 bases and the J gene lost 8 bases, with 11 bases spanning the gap. The CDR3 runs 14 residues. CDR3 amino acids: CASSYSRDGDEQFF. The DNA for the CDR3 is TGTGCCAGCAGTTACTCGAGGGATGGGGATGAGCAGTTCTTC.

This chain uses TRBV6-1 with TRBJ2-1, with 9 bases that match TRBD1. Germline trimming cut 5 bases from V and 6 bases from J; bases unmatched to any gene: 5. The CDR3 contains 14 residues. Germline-derived CDR1 and CDR2 are MNHNS and SASEGT. The CDR3 sequence is CASSTGQGGNEQFF. In DNA, the CDR3 is TGTGCCAGCAGTACGGGACAGGGAGGCAATGAGCAGTTCTTC.

This clone occurred a few times. The chain joins TRBV6-4 to TRBJ2-1, with 10 bases lining up with TRBD2. V lost 6 bases to trimming and J lost 6 bases; unmatched junction nucleotides: 8. CDR1 MRHNA and CDR2 SNTAGT come from the germline V gene. CDR3 length equals 15 residues. As DNA, the CDR3 is TGTGCCAGCAGCCCTGGGACTAGCGAAGGCAATGAGCAGTTCTTC. It encodes CASSPGTSEGNEQFF.

The V gene is TRBV4-1, the J gene TRBJ2-7; 8 bases agree with TRBD2. V lost 5 bases, J lost 7 bases, and 19 bases stayed unmatched. CDR1 and CDR2 (germline): MGHRA, YSYEKL. The CDR3 is 17 residues long. DNA of the CDR3: TGCGCCAGCAGCGAAAGAGCGCCGGGACTAGGGCCCAGGGAGCAGTACTTC. This gives the protein CASSERAPGLGPREQYF.

The chain recombines TRBV4-3 with TRBJ2-3, with 11 positions matching TRBD2. Germline V gene data show CDR1 as LGHNA and CDR2 as YSLEER. The length of the CDR3 is 16 residues. J lost 7 bases, V lost 0 bases, and 6 bases had no gene match. The CDR3 sequence is CASSQDFSGRAHTQYF. CDR3 DNA sequence: TGCGCCAGCAGCCAAGATTTTAGCGGGAGGGCCCATACGCAGTATTTT.

The chain couples TRBV11-3 to TRBJ2-7; D might be TRBD2 (6 bases). CDR3 size: 13 residues. Germline V gives CDR1 SGHNT, CDR2 YENEEA. V was pared by 3 bases and J by 2 bases, with 8 bases between. The CDR3 bases are TGTGCCAGCAGCTTGACGGGAGCCTACGAGCAGTACTTC. Translation gives CASSLTGAYEQYF.

The CDR3 loop reads CSVISSNTGELFF. CDR3 bases: TGCAGCGTTATCAGTTCAAACACCGGGGAGCTGTTTTTT. The rearrangement uses TRBV29-1 and TRBJ2-2; unclear D gene. The ends were cut back, 5 bases at V and 2 bases at J, with 9 bases in the middle. This CDR3 contains 13 residues. Germline V lookup: CDR1 SQVTM, CDR2 ANQGSEA.

Remarks on this clone: Other DNA sequences in the sample encode the same CDR3. The V gene is TRBV7-9, the J gene TRBJ1-1; D unresolved. Germline V gene lookup returns CDR1 SEHNR and CDR2 FQNEAQ (reference sequence). The length of the CDR3 is 12 residues. V was pared by 8 bases and J by 2 bases, with 9 bases between. The chain's CDR3 is CASGQTNTEAFF. The CDR3 nucleotides read TGTGCCAGCGGGCAGACAAACACTGAAGCTTTCTTT.